A selection of T cell receptor beta chains follows, all from one sample in a study of CD8 T cells in ankylosing spondylitis. TCRdb reprocessed the 5' RACE reads with MiXCR, giving one entry per CDR3 protein. The sample contains about 240,000 distinct CDR3 sequences, roughly a tenth of which appear only once. Sequencing was done on a sample of blood, either unsorted or a sorted T cell fraction (not recorded which). Source of these receptors: a male donor with ankylosing spondylitis or in good health (not recorded which). The CDR3 runs from the conserved cysteine through the conserved F or W. The order of the fields is CDR3 protein, CDR3 DNA, D gene, J gene, clone size, CDR3 length, V gene. The D gene is left open where the match is weak. The size entry is marked missing in some rows and otherwise reads once, few, many or a size class.

CDR3aa: CASSLLTEEQYF
CDR3nt: TGTGCCAGCAGCTTGCTAACAGAGGAGCAGTACTTC
d_gene: -
j_gene: TRBJ2-7
abundance: -
len: 12
v_gene: TRBV7-6

CDR3aa: CATSPSPTSLRLNEQFF
CDR3nt: TGTGCCACCAGCCCCTCACCCACGAGTCTTCGGTTAAATGAGCAGTTCTTC
d_gene: -
j_gene: TRBJ2-1
abundance: many
len: 17
v_gene: TRBV15

CDR3aa: CSENTEAFF
CDR3nt: TGCAGCGAGAACACTGAAGCTTTCTTT
d_gene: -
j_gene: TRBJ1-1
abundance: many
len: 9
v_gene: TRBV20-1

CDR3aa: CASRADSDEQFF
CDR3nt: TGTGCCAGCAGGGCCGATAGCGATGAGCAGTTCTTC
d_gene: -
j_gene: TRBJ2-1
abundance: many
len: 12
v_gene: TRBV6-5

CDR3aa: CASSLAKGYQETQYF
CDR3nt: TGCGCCAGCAGCTTGGCGAAGGGGTACCAAGAGACCCAGTACTTC
d_gene: -
j_gene: TRBJ2-5
abundance: many
len: 15
v_gene: TRBV5-1

CDR3aa: CASSVRPDGGSYGYTF
CDR3nt: TGTGCCAGCAGCGTACGACCGGACGGCGGCTCCTATGGCTACACCTTC
d_gene: -
j_gene: TRBJ1-2
abundance: many
len: 16
v_gene: TRBV9

CDR3aa: CASSQGVGANTEAFF
CDR3nt: TGTGCCAGCAGCCAAGGGGTCGGGGCGAACACTGAAGCTTTCTTT
d_gene: -
j_gene: TRBJ1-1
abundance: many
len: 15
v_gene: TRBV3-1

CDR3aa: CASSILEGRSSPYNEQFF
CDR3nt: TGTGCCAGTAGTATTTTGGAGGGGCGCTCAAGTCCCTACAATGAGCAGTTCTTC
d_gene: -
j_gene: TRBJ2-1
abundance: -
len: 18
v_gene: TRBV19

CDR3aa: CSAIEGGATGELFF
CDR3nt: TGCAGTGCTATTGAAGGGGGCGCAACCGGGGAGCTGTTTTTT
d_gene: TRBD1
j_gene: TRBJ2-2
abundance: many
len: 14
v_gene: TRBV20-1

CDR3aa: CASRSGVNSNQPQHF
CDR3nt: TGTGCCAGCCGCTCGGGGGTTAATAGCAATCAGCCCCAGCATTTT
d_gene: -
j_gene: TRBJ1-5
abundance: few
len: 15
v_gene: TRBV2

CDR3aa: CASSQDPGTAYNEQFF
CDR3nt: TGTGCCAGCAGCCAAGATCCTGGCACAGCGTACAATGAGCAGTTCTTC
d_gene: -
j_gene: TRBJ2-1
abundance: -
len: 16
v_gene: TRBV3-1

CDR3aa: CASRGPGQGNSPLHF
CDR3nt: TGTGCCAGCAGGGGACCGGGACAGGGGAATTCACCCCTCCACTTT
d_gene: TRBD1
j_gene: TRBJ1-6
abundance: -
len: 15
v_gene: TRBV12-3/TRBV12-4

CDR3aa: CAIKPGTESSYEQYF
CDR3nt: TGTGCCATCAAACCCGGGACCGAGAGCTCCTACGAGCAGTACTTC
d_gene: -
j_gene: TRBJ2-7
abundance: few
len: 15
v_gene: TRBV10-3

CDR3aa: CALEGTKNIQYF
CDR3nt: TGTGCTCTCGAGGGGACCAAAAACATTCAGTACTTC
d_gene: -
j_gene: TRBJ2-4
abundance: many
len: 12
v_gene: TRBV21-1

CDR3aa: CASSYPRSGAGNTIYF
CDR3nt: TGTGCCAGCAGCTACCCTCGGTCAGGGGCTGGAAACACCATATATTTT
d_gene: -
j_gene: TRBJ1-3
abundance: many
len: 16
v_gene: TRBV7-9

CDR3aa: CASSRNGGQGGTEAFF
CDR3nt: TGTGCCAGCTCACGCAACGGGGGACAGGGGGGCACTGAAGCTTTCTTT
d_gene: TRBD1
j_gene: TRBJ1-1
abundance: many
len: 16
v_gene: TRBV18

CDR3aa: CSARRGTFRLNIQYF
CDR3nt: TGCAGTGCTAGGAGGGGGACTTTTCGATTAAACATTCAGTACTTC
d_gene: -
j_gene: TRBJ2-4
abundance: many
len: 15
v_gene: TRBV20-1

CDR3aa: CASSLLRRGGRTDTQYF
CDR3nt: TGTGCCAGCAGCTTACTCCGTCGCGGGGGGCGCACAGATACGCAGTATTTT
d_gene: TRBD2
j_gene: TRBJ2-3
abundance: few
len: 17
v_gene: TRBV13

CDR3aa: CAIRDVGGLTYEQYF
CDR3nt: TGTGCCATCAGAGACGTCGGGGGCCTAACCTACGAGCAGTACTTC
d_gene: -
j_gene: TRBJ2-7
abundance: few
len: 15
v_gene: TRBV10-3

CDR3aa: CASSYDGTGGAGANVLTF
CDR3nt: TGTGCCAGCAGTTACGACGGGACAGGGGGCGCTGGGGCCAACGTCCTGACTTTC
d_gene: TRBD1
j_gene: TRBJ2-6
abundance: many
len: 18
v_gene: TRBV6-5

CDR3aa: CASSPTGGYTEAFF
CDR3nt: TGTGCCAGCAGTCCTACAGGGGGCTACACTGAAGCTTTCTTT
d_gene: TRBD1
j_gene: TRBJ1-1
abundance: many
len: 14
v_gene: TRBV6-2/TRBV6-3

CDR3aa: CASSSEDTEAFF
CDR3nt: TGTGCCAGCAGCTCTGAGGACACTGAAGCTTTCTTT
d_gene: -
j_gene: TRBJ1-1
abundance: -
len: 12
v_gene: TRBV5-4

CDR3aa: CASSALILLAGGSYNEQFF
CDR3nt: TGTGCCAGCTCCGCCCTAATCCTGCTAGCGGGGGGGTCCTACAATGAGCAGTTCTTC
d_gene: TRBD2
j_gene: TRBJ2-1
abundance: many
len: 19
v_gene: TRBV27

CDR3aa: CASSEGQGQTQYF
CDR3nt: TGCGCCAGCAGTGAGGGACAGGGACAGACCCAGTACTTC
d_gene: TRBD1
j_gene: TRBJ2-5
abundance: few
len: 13
v_gene: TRBV10-1

CDR3aa: CASSLWTNEETQYF
CDR3nt: TGCGCCAGCAGCTTGTGGACTAACGAAGAGACCCAGTACTTC
d_gene: -
j_gene: TRBJ2-5
abundance: many
len: 14
v_gene: TRBV5-1

CDR3aa: CASRGQGARSEAFF
CDR3nt: TGTGCCAGCAGGGGACAGGGGGCAAGGTCTGAAGCTTTCTTT
d_gene: TRBD1
j_gene: TRBJ1-1
abundance: many
len: 14
v_gene: TRBV25-1

CDR3aa: CASSKGPPPLEQYF
CDR3nt: TGTGCCAGTAGTAAGGGACCACCCCCACTCGAGCAGTACTTC
d_gene: -
j_gene: TRBJ2-7
abundance: many
len: 14
v_gene: TRBV19

CDR3aa: CASSQILGTSGANVLTF
CDR3nt: TGTGCCAGCAGCCAAATTCTGGGTACCTCTGGGGCCAACGTCCTGACTTTC
d_gene: -
j_gene: TRBJ2-6
abundance: many
len: 17
v_gene: TRBV3-1

CDR3aa: CASSLAQGVYGYTF
CDR3nt: TGCGCCAGCAGCTTGGCACAGGGGGTCTATGGCTACACCTTC
d_gene: TRBD1
j_gene: TRBJ1-2
abundance: -
len: 14
v_gene: TRBV5-1

CDR3aa: CAGSLQGQETQYF
CDR3nt: TGTGCCGGATCGTTACAGGGGCAAGAGACCCAGTACTTC
d_gene: TRBD1
j_gene: TRBJ2-5
abundance: many
len: 13
v_gene: TRBV6-1

CDR3aa: CASSYWEGRETQYF
CDR3nt: TGTGCCAGCAGTTATTGGGAGGGCCGCGAGACCCAGTACTTC
d_gene: TRBD2
j_gene: TRBJ2-5
abundance: few
len: 14
v_gene: TRBV6-5

CDR3aa: CASSQDSGINEQFF
CDR3nt: TGTGCCAGCAGCCAAGATTCAGGGATCAATGAGCAGTTCTTC
d_gene: -
j_gene: TRBJ2-1
abundance: many
len: 14
v_gene: TRBV4-2

CDR3aa: CASRGGGTSGAYEQFF
CDR3nt: TGCGCCAGCAGAGGAGGGGGGACTAGCGGGGCGTATGAGCAGTTCTTC
d_gene: TRBD2
j_gene: TRBJ2-1
abundance: many
len: 16
v_gene: TRBV5-1

CDR3aa: CCARDGLADNRRGSNYGYTF
CDR3nt: TGCTGTGCTAGAGATGGCTTGGCGGACAACAGGAGGGGAAGCAACTATGGCTACACCTTC
d_gene: -
j_gene: TRBJ1-2
abundance: -
len: 20
v_gene: TRBV20-1

CDR3aa: CASSLADQETQYF
CDR3nt: TGTGCCAGTAGCCTAGCGGACCAAGAGACCCAGTACTTC
d_gene: TRBD2
j_gene: TRBJ2-5
abundance: few
len: 13
v_gene: TRBV19

CDR3aa: CSVPGGLALHTDTQYF
CDR3nt: TGCAGTGTACCCGGGGGACTAGCCCTCCACACAGATACGCAGTATTTT
d_gene: TRBD2
j_gene: TRBJ2-3
abundance: many
len: 16
v_gene: TRBV20-1

CDR3aa: CASSKGLGDPNTEAFF
CDR3nt: TGTGCCAGCAGCAAAGGCCTTGGGGACCCGAACACTGAAGCTTTCTTT
d_gene: -
j_gene: TRBJ1-1
abundance: -
len: 16
v_gene: TRBV9

CDR3aa: CASSDLSSGANVLTF
CDR3nt: TGCGCCAGCAGCGACCTTAGCTCTGGGGCCAACGTCCTGACTTTC
d_gene: -
j_gene: TRBJ2-6
abundance: once
len: 15
v_gene: TRBV10-1